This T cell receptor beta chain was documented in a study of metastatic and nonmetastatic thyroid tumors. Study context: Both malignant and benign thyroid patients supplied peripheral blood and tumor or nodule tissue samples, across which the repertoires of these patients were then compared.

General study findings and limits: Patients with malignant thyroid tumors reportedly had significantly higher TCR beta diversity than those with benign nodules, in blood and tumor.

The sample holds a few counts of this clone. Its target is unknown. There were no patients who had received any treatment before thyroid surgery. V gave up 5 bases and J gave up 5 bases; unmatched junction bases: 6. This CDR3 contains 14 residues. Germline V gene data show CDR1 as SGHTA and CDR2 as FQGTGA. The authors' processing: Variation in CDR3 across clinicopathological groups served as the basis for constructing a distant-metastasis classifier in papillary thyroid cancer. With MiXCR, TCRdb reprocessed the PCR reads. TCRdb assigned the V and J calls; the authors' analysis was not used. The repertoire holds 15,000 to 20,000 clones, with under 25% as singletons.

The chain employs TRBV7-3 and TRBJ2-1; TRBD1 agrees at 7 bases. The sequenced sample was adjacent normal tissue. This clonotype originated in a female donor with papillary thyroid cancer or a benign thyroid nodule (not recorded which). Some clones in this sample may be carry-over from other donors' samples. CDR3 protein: CASSTGQYDNEQFF. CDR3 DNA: TGTGCCAGCAGCACGGGACAGTATGACAATGAGCAGTTCTTC.